A selection of T cell receptor beta chains follows, all from one sample in a study of cytomegalovirus exposure and HLA in healthy donors. Here immunoSEQ multiplex PCR was the method, and the copy in TCRdb shows in-frame clones only, minus some. The data contain roughly 160,000 clones, roughly 80% of them singletons. Sequenced material: PBMCs. The receptors stem from a male donor in good health and CMV-seronegative. CDR3s include the opening cysteine and the closing phenylalanine or tryptophan. Fields, in order: J gene, D gene, V gene, CDR3 protein, CDR3 DNA. D genes are given only for firm matches.

TRBJ2-3 - TRBV9 CASSLSGGPLDTQYF TGTGCCAGCAGCCTTAGCGGCGGACCACTAGATACGCAGTATTTT
TRBJ1-2 - TRBV5-4 CASSLRQAYGYTF TGTGCCAGCAGCTTGAGACAGGCATATGGCTACACCTTC
TRBJ2-5 - TRBV18 CASSRGEQETQYF TGTGCCAGCTCCCGAGGAGAACAAGAGACCCAGTACTTC
TRBJ1-6 - TRBV2 CATQGNTYNSPLHF TGTGCCACCCAGGGGAACACCTATAATTCACCCCTCCACTTT
TRBJ2-3 - TRBV29-1 CSVVEGGTDTQYF TGCAGCGTTGTTGAAGGGGGCACAGATACGCAGTATTTT
TRBJ1-1 - TRBV6-5 CASSYTDTRGTEAFF TGTGCCAGCAGTTACACCGATACCCGGGGCACTGAAGCTTTCTTT
TRBJ2-3 TRBD2 TRBV4-2 CASSPKSLADGTDTQYF TGTGCCAGCAGCCCTAAATCCCTAGCGGACGGGACAGATACGCAGTATTTT
TRBJ1-4 - TRBV11-2 CASSLEQFKEKLFF TGTGCCAGCAGCTTAGAACAGTTCAAAGAAAAACTGTTTTTT
TRBJ1-4 TRBD1 TRBV5-1 CASSGVPEGARDKLFF TGCGCCAGCAGCGGGGTACCGGAGGGGGCACGCGACAAACTGTTTTTT
TRBJ1-6 TRBD1 TRBV4-1 CASSQSGQGVESPLHF TGCGCCAGCAGCCAATCCGGACAGGGGGTAGAATCACCCCTCCACTTT
TRBJ1-6 - TRBV4-1 CASSQEVSSYNSPLHF TGCGCCAGCAGCCAAGAGGTGAGCTCCTATAATTCACCCCTCCACTTT
TRBJ2-3 - TRBV2 CASKGDTDTDTQYF TGTGCCAGCAAAGGGGACACCGACACAGATACGCAGTATTTT
TRBJ1-1 - TRBV7-2 CASSLRVGQNTEAFF TGTGCCAGCAGCTTAAGGGTCGGACAGAACACTGAAGCTTTCTTT
TRBJ2-1 - TRBV7-9 CASSLGPGLEQFF TGTGCCAGCAGCTTAGGGCCAGGGCTAGAGCAGTTCTTC
TRBJ2-2 - TRBV9 CASSVGGPADTGELFF TGTGCCAGCAGCGTAGGGGGTCCAGCGGACACCGGGGAGCTGTTTTTT
TRBJ1-1 - TRBV7-2 CASSSQGNTEAFF TGTGCCAGCAGCAGCCAGGGGAACACTGAAGCTTTCTTT
TRBJ2-1 - TRBV5-1 CASSSRGPTSSYNEQFF TGCGCCAGCAGCTCGCGGGGACCCACGAGCTCCTACAATGAGCAGTTCTTC
TRBJ1-1 - TRBV7-2 CASSLGGLVYTEAFF TGTGCCAGCAGCTTAGGAGGGTTAGTGTACACTGAAGCTTTCTTT
TRBJ2-7 TRBD1 TRBV11-2 CASSTRDRGSYEQYF TGTGCCAGCAGCACCCGGGACAGGGGCTCCTACGAGCAGTACTTC
TRBJ2-3 TRBD2 TRBV9 CASSVGVGGGAGDTQYF TGTGCCAGCAGCGTAGGGGTAGGCGGGGGGGCGGGGGATACGCAGTATTTT
TRBJ1-2 - TRBV11-2 CASSLVQGWSGYTF TGTGCCAGCAGCTTAGTTCAGGGATGGAGCGGCTACACCTTC
TRBJ1-4 TRBD1 TRBV11-2 CASSLRRTGTNEKLFF TGTGCCAGCAGCTTACGCCGGACAGGAACTAATGAAAAACTGTTTTTT
TRBJ1-1 TRBD1 TRBV7-8 CASSPRQGMTPYTEAFF TGTGCCAGCAGCCCTAGACAGGGAATGACCCCTTACACTGAAGCTTTCTTT